Each of the 5 T cell receptor beta chains below was sequenced from the same sample in a study of OX40 agonist ivuxolimab in advanced cancers. Sequencing used immunoSEQ multiplex PCR; TCRdb keeps in-frame clones, though not all of them. The table includes 71,000 or so clones, 86% detected once. Material: CD4+ or CD8+ T cells sorted from blood, obtained in a trial of the OX40 agonist ivuxolimab. These receptors all stem from an adult with an advanced solid tumor such as melanoma, head and neck, liver or kidney cancer.

This rearrangement joins TRBV19 to TRBJ2-6, with D possibly matching TRBD1 (7 bases). This CDR3 is 16 amino acids long. Germline V gives CDR1 LNHDA, CDR2 SQIVND (reference sequence). Deletions cut 2 bases from V and 3 bases from J, with 11 bases between. The CDR3 is CASSIQGGGGANVLTF. CDR3 in DNA: TGTGCCAGTAGTATACAGGGGGGAGGTGGGGCCAACGTCCTGACTTTC.

The sample holds a few counts of this clone. This chain links TRBV9 with TRBJ2-7; D unclear. V lost 4 bases and J lost 2, with 22 bases in between. In germline, CDR1 is SGDLS, CDR2 YYNGEE. The CDR3 consists of 17 residues. The CDR3 DNA reads as TGTGCCAGCAGCCCTTCTTTTCCCGCAGGAGCCACCTACGAGCAGTACTTC. It is translated as CASSPSFPAGATYEQYF. The entire variable domain, with the rest obtained from reference TRBV9 and TRBJ2-7, is as follows: DSGVTQTPKHLITATGQRVTLRCSPRSGDLSVYWYQQSLDQGLQFLIQYYNGEERAKGNILERFSAQQFPDLHSELNLSSLELGDSALYFCASSPSFPAGATYEQYFGPGTRLTVT.

This rearrangement joins TRBV7-2 to TRBJ1-4; TRBD1 matches 7 bases. Germline assignment: CDR1 SGHTA and CDR2 FQGNSA. V gave up 1 base and J gave up 0 bases; unmatched junction bases: 2. CDR3 length: 16 amino acids. In DNA, the CDR3 is TGTGCCAGCAGCTTAGTTGGGACAGCAACTAATGAAAAACTGTTTTTT. Translating it yields CASSLVGTATNEKLFF.

This chain links TRBV30 with TRBJ2-7; D gene uncertain. Germline assignment: CDR1 GTSNPN and CDR2 SVGIG (reference sequence). Trimming pared 0 bases from V and 4 bases from J, leaving 7 bases between. The CDR3 is made up of 12 amino acids. The CDR3 DNA reads as TGTGCCTGGAGTGTATCTGATTACGAGCAGTACTTC. Protein: CAWSVSDYEQYF.

This clone was detected once. This chain joins TRBV7-9 and TRBJ1-5; 7 positions agree with TRBD1. Germline V gene sequence: CDR1 SEHNR, CDR2 FQNEAQ (reference sequence). The CDR3 is 16 residues long. The V and J ends lost 1 base and 6 bases, in that order; junction bases with no gene match: 9. In DNA form, the CDR3 reads TGTGCCAGCAGCTTAGAAGGGGGCAGCTTTGGTCAGCCCCAGCATTTT. This sequence encodes CASSLEGGSFGQPQHF.